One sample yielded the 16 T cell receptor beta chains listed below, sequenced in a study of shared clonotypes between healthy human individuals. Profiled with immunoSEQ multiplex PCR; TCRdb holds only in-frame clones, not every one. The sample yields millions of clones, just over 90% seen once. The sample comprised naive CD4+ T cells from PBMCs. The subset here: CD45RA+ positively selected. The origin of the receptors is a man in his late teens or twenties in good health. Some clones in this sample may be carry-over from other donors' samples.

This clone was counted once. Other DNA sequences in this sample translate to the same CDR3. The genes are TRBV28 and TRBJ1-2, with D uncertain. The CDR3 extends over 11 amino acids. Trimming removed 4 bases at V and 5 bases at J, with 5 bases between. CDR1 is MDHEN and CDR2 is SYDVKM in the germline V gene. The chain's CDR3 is CASSSSYGYTF. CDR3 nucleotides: TGTGCCAGCAGTTCATCGTATGGCTACACCTTC.

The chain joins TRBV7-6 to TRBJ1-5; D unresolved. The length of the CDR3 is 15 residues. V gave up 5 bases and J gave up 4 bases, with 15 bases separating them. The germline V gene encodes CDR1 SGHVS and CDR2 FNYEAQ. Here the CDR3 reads CASSPGTAGNQPQHF. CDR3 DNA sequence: TGTGCCAGCAGCCCGGGCACCGCGGGGAATCAGCCCCAGCATTTT.

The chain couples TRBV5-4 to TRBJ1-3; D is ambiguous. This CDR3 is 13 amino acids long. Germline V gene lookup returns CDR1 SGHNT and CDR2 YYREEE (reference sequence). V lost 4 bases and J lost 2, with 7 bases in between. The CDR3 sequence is CASSLAPGNTIYF. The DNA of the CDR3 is TGTGCCAGCAGCCTGGCGCCTGGAAACACCATATATTTT.

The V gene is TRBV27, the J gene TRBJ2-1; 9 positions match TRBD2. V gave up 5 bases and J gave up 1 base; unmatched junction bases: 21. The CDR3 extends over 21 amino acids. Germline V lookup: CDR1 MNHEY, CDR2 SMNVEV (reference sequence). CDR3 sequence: CASSTIPPRVAGDVSYNEQFF. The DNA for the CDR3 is TGTGCCAGCAGTACTATACCACCCCGGGTAGCGGGAGACGTATCCTACAATGAGCAGTTCTTC.

The CDR3 DNA follows: TGTGCCATCAGTGAGTCGATGGGGCTAGCGGGAGCTGAGCAGTTCTTC. Translation gives CAISESMGLAGAEQFF. The chain recombines TRBV10-3 with TRBJ2-1, with 10 nucleotides matching TRBD2. CDR1 and CDR2 from the germline V gene are ENHRY and SYGVKD. The V segment lost 0 bases and the J segment 9 bases; nucleotides outside the gene matches: 8. This CDR3 contains 16 residues.

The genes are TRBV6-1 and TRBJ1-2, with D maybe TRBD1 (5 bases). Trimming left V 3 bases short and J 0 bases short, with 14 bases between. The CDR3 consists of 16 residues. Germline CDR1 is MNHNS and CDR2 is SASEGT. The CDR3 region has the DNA TGTGCCAGCAGTGAGACGATAAGGGGAGCTAACTATGGCTACACCTTC. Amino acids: CASSETIRGANYGYTF.

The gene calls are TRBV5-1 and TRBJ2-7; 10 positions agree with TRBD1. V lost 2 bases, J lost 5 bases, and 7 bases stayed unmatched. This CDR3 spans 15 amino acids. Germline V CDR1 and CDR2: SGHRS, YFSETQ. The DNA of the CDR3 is TGCGCCAGCAGCTTACGCCGACAGGGGGCGAACGAGCAGTACTTC. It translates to CASSLRRQGANEQYF.

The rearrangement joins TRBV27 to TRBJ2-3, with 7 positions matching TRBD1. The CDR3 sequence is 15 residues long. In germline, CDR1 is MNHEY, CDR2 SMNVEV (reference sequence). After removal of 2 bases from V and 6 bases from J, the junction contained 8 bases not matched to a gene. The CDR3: CASSLRGRGFDTQYF. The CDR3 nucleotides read TGTGCCAGCAGTTTAAGGGGGCGAGGGTTCGATACGCAGTATTTT.

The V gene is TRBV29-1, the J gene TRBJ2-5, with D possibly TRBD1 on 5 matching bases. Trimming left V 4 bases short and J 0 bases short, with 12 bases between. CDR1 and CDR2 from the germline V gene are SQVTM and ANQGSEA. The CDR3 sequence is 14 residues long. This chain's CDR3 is CSVVYWGNQETQYF. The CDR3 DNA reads TGCAGCGTTGTTTATTGGGGCAACCAAGAGACCCAGTACTTC.

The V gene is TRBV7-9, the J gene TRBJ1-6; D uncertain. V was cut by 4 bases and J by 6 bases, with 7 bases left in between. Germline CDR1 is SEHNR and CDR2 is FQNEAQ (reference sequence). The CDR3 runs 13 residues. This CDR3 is CASSYGPNSPLHF. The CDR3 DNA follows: TGTGCCAGCAGCTACGGACCTAATTCACCCCTCCACTTT.

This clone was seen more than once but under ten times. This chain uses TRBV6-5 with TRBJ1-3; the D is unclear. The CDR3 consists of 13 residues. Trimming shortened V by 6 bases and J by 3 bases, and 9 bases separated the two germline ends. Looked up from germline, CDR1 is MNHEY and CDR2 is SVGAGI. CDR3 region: CASRLFGGNTIYF. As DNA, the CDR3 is TGTGCCAGCAGGCTCTTTGGTGGAAACACCATATATTTT.

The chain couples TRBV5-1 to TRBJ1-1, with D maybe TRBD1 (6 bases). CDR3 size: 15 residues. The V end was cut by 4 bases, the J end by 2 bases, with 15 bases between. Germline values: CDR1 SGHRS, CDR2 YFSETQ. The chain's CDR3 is CASSAARGPNTEAFF. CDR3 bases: TGCGCCAGCAGCGCGGCCAGGGGCCCAAACACTGAAGCTTTCTTT.

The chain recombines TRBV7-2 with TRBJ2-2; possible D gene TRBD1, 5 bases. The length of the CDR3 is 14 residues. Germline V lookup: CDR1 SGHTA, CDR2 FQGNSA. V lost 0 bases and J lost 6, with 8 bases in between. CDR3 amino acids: CASSLAGVAGELFF. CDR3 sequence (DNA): TGTGCCAGCAGCTTAGCAGGGGTGGCCGGGGAGCTGTTTTTT.

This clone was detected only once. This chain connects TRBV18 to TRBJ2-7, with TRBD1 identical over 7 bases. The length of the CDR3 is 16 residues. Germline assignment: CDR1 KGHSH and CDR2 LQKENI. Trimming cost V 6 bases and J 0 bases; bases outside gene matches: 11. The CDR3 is CASSPGGPRSSYEQYF. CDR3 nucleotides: TGTGCCAGCTCGCCAGGGGGACCGAGGAGCTCCTACGAGCAGTACTTC.

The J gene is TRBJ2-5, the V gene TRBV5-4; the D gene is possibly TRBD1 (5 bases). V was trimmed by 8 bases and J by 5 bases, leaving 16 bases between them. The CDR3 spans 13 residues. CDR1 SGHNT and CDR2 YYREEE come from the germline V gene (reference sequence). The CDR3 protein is CASQRGYVETQYF. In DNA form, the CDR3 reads TGTGCCAGTCAAAGGGGATATGTTGAGACCCAGTACTTC.

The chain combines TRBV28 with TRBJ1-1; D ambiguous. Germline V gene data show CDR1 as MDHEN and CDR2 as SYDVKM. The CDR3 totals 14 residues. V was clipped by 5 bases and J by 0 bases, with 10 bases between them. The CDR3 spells CASSQLAVNTEAFF. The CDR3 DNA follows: TGTGCCAGCAGTCAATTGGCAGTGAACACTGAAGCTTTCTTT.